This T cell receptor beta chain stems from a study of blood T cell repertoires in COVID-19. This CDR3 comprises 16 residues. The germline V gene has CDR1 SGHDN and CDR2 FVKESK. Trimming removed 4 bases at V and 2 bases at J, with 14 bases between. The repertoire was sequenced with immunoSEQ multiplex PCR; TCRdb's copy has only in-frame clones and lacks some. This table holds about 140,000 clones, approximately 90% found once. V usage is TRBV14 and J usage is TRBJ1-4; D call uncertain. The source of this sequence is a man aged 45-65 years who had recovered from COVID-19. Specimen: PBMCs or T cells enriched from blood (not recorded which). As DNA, the CDR3 is TGTGCCAGCAGCCTGGGTTTACAGTGGACTAATGAAAAACTGTTTTTT. Translated: CASSLGLQWTNEKLFF.